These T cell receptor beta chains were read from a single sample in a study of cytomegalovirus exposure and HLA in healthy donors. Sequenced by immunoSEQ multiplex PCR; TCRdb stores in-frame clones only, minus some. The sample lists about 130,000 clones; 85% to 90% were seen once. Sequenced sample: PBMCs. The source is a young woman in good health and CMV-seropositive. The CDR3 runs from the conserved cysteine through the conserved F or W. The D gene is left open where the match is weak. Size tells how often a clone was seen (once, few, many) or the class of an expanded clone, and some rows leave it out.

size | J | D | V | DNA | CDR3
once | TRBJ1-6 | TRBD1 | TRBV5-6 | TGTGCCAGCAGCTACCGATTATGGACAGGGCGATCACCCCTCCACTTT | CASSYRLWTGRSPLHF
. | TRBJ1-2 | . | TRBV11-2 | TGTGCCAGCAGCTTTGGACAGTCCTATGGCTACACCTTC | CASSFGQSYGYTF
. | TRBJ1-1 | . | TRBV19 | TGTGCCAGTAGGATAGGGGGGGGCTCCACTGAAGCTTTCTTT | CASRIGGGSTEAFF
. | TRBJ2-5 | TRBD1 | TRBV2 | TGTGCCAGCAGTGAAAAGGGACAGGGCCCCGGAGAGACCCAGTACTTC | CASSEKGQGPGETQYF
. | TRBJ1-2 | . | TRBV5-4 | TGTGCCAGCAGCTTGGTTTCGGGGGGTTTCTATGGCTACACCTTC | CASSLVSGGFYGYTF
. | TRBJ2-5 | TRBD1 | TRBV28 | TGTGCCAGCAGTTCGGTACAGGGGGCGAAGGAGACCCAGTACTTC | CASSSVQGAKETQYF
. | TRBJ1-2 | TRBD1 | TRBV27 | TGTGCCAGCAGTCGCGGGGCAGGGGGCAAGTATGGCTACACCTTC | CASSRGAGGKYGYTF
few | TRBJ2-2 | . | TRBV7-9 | TGTGCCAGCACGAACAGGGGACTTGTCACCGGGGAGCTGTTTTTT | CASTNRGLVTGELFF
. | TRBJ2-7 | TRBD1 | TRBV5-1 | TGCGCCAGCAGCTGGACAGGGCCCTACGAGCAGTACTTC | CASSWTGPYEQYF
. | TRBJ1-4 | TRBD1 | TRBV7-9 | TGTGCCAGCAGCTTACCCCAGGACAGGGCGAAACTGTTTTTT | CASSLPQDRAKLFF
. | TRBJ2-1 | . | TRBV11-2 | TGTGCCAGCAGCTTAGATCAGGTCAATGAGCAGTTCTTC | CASSLDQVNEQFF
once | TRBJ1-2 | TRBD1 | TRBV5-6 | TGTGCCAGCAGCGGCGATCGGGGGCAGGGGGCCTATGGCTACACCTTC | CASSGDRGQGAYGYTF
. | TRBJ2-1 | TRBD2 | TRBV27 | TGTGCCAGCAGTGCGCGCCCAGGAGTAGCGGGGTACAATGAGCAGTTCTTC | CASSARPGVAGYNEQFF
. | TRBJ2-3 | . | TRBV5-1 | TGCGCCAGCAGCTTGGCCGTGGATACGCAGTATTTT | CASSLAVDTQYF
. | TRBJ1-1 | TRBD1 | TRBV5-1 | TGCGCCAGCATGGACAGGGGGAGGACTGAAGCTTTCTTT | CASMDRGRTEAFF
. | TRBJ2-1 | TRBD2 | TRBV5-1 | TGCGCCAGCAGCTGGGGGGACTACTCCCGCGGGAATGAGCAGTTCTTC | CASSWGDYSRGNEQFF
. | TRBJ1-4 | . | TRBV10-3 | TGTGCCATCAGTGTTCAGAATAATGAAAAACTGTTTTTT | CAISVQNNEKLFF
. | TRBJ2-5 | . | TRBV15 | TGTGCCACCAGCAGAGACCACTCCTCCCAGGGGAGAGAGACCCAGTACTTC | CATSRDHSSQGRETQYF
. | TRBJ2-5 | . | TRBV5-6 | TGTGCCAGCAGCTTTTCCCCAGGGCTCGGCGAGACCCAGTACTTC | CASSFSPGLGETQYF
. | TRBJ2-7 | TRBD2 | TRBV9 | TGTGCCAGCAGCCCGGGACTAGCGGCTTCCTACGAGCAGTACTTC | CASSPGLAASYEQYF
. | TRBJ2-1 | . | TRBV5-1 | TGCGCCAGCCGCGGGATTAGCTCCTACAATGAGCAGTTCTTC | CASRGISSYNEQFF
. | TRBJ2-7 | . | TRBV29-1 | TGCAGCGTTCTCCGTGGTTTAGAGGGCGAGCAGTACTTC | CSVLRGLEGEQYF
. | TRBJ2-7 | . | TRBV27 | TGTGCCAGCAGTCTCTCCGGGCAGTACTTC | CASSLSGQYF
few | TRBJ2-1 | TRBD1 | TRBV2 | TGTGCCAGCAGTACGTACAGGGGTTACAATGAGCAGTTCTTC | CASSTYRGYNEQFF
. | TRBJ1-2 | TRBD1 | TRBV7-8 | TGTGCCAGCAGCTTAGTCTCTCGAGGGGGCGATGGCTACACCTTC | CASSLVSRGGDGYTF
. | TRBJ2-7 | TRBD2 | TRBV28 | TGTGCCAGCAGTCTAGCGGGATGGAACTACGAGCAGTACTTC | CASSLAGWNYEQYF
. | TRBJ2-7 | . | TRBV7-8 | TGTGCCAGCAGCTTCGCGTCCGAGCAGTACTTC | CASSFASEQYF
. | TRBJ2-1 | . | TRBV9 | TGTGCCAGCAGCGTAGGGAAGGTCGAGCGGAGAACGGCGTACAATGAGCAGTTCTTC | CASSVGKVERRTAYNEQFF
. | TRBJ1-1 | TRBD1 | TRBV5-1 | TGCGCCAGCAGCTCCGGGACAGGGGTCTCGGGGGCTGAAGCTTTCTTT | CASSSGTGVSGAEAFF
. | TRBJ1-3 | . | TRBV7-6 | TGTGCCAGCAGCTTAGTATCCAGGGGCGTTTTCTCTGGAAACACCATATATTTT | CASSLVSRGVFSGNTIYF
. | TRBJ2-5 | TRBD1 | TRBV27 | TGTGCCAGCAGTCTAGACCGGGACAGGGTCCGGGAGACCCAGTACTTC | CASSLDRDRVRETQYF
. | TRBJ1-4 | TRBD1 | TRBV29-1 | TGCAGCCCGGGGACAGGGGGGGATCCTAATGAAAAACTGTTTTTT | CSPGTGGDPNEKLFF
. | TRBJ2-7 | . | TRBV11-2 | TGTGCCAGCAGCTTAATCTACAGACCATTCTACGAGCAGTACTTC | CASSLIYRPFYEQYF
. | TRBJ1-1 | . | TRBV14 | TGTGCCAGCAGCCGCCACCGGGAGCTGAACACTGAAGCTTTCTTT | CASSRHRELNTEAFF
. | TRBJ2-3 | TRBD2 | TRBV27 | TGTGCCAGCTCGAGACAACTAGCGGGGCCTACAGATACGCAGTATTTT | CASSRQLAGPTDTQYF
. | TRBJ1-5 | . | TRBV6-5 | TGTGCCAGCAGTTTTAGAACAGGGTATCAGCCCCAGCATTTT | CASSFRTGYQPQHF
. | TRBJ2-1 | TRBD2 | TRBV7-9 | TGTGCCAGCAGGTTTTCACCAAGTAGCGGGAGCCACAATGAGCAGTTCTTC | CASRFSPSSGSHNEQFF
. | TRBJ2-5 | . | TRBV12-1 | TGTGCCAGCAGCCAAAGTACGGGACAAAGAGAGACCCAGTACTTC | CASSQSTGQRETQYF
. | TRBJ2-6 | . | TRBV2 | TGTGCCAGCACCGAAGAATACATTCCTGGGGCCAACGTCCTGACTTTC | CASTEEYIPGANVLTF
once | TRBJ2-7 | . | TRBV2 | TGTGCCAGCAGTACCGCACGGGGCTACGAGCAGTACTTC | CASSTARGYEQYF
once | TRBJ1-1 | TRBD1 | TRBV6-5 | TGTGCCAGCAGGCCGGGACAGGGAAACACTGAAGCTTTCTTT | CASRPGQGNTEAFF
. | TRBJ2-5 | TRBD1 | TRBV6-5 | TGTGCCAGCAGTTACCTATGGGACAGTGGACAAGAGACCCAGTACTTC | CASSYLWDSGQETQYF
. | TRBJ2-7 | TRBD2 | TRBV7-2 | TGTGCCAGCAGCTTACTAGCGGGAGCGGTTGGATACGAGCAGTACTTC | CASSLLAGAVGYEQYF
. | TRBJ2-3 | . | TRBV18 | TGTGCCAGCTCACCCACGACTGGAAGCTGGAATACGCAGTATTTT | CASSPTTGSWNTQYF
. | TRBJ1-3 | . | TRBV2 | TGTGCCAGCAGTAACAATTTACCTGGAAACACCATATATTTT | CASSNNLPGNTIYF
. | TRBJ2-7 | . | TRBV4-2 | TGTGCCAGCAGCCCTGAGACAGTCCTGAGCTCCTACGAGCAGTACTTC | CASSPETVLSSYEQYF
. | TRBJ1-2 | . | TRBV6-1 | TGTGCCAGCAGAATAGACAGCATCTATGGCTACACCTTC | CASRIDSIYGYTF
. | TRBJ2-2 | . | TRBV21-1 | TGTGCCAGCAGGGGGACTAGCTTCATCGGGGAGCTGTTTTTT | CASRGTSFIGELFF
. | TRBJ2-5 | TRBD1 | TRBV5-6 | TGTGCCAGCAGCGGGGGACAGGGGGTCGGAGAGACCCAGTACTTC | CASSGGQGVGETQYF
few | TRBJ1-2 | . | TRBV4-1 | TGCGCCAGCAGCCAAGTGGCCAGGGGAGACTATGGCTACACCTTC | CASSQVARGDYGYTF
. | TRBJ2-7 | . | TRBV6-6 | TGTGCCAGCAGTTACGGACTTGGGGTCGAGCAGTACTTC | CASSYGLGVEQYF
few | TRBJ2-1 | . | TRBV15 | TGTGCCACCAGGGCGATCGAGGGAATTTACAATGAGCAGTTCTTC | CATRAIEGIYNEQFF
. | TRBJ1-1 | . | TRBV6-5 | TGTGCCAGCAGTTCCCCAAGAGGTGAGAACACTGAAGCTTTCTTT | CASSSPRGENTEAFF
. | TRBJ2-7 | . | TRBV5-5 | TGTGCCAGCAGCTTAACCAGTGGCTACGAGCAGTACTTC | CASSLTSGYEQYF
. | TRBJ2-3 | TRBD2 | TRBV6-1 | TGTGCCAGCAGTAGCGGACTAGCGGGATATACGCAGTATTTT | CASSSGLAGYTQYF
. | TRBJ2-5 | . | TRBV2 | TGTGCCAGCAGGAAGACAGTCCAAGAGACCCAGTACTTC | CASRKTVQETQYF
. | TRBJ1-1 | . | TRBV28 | TGTGCCAGCAGTTTGGGTGGGGGCAGCACTGAAGCTTTCTTT | CASSLGGGSTEAFF
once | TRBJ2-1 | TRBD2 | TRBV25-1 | TGTGCCAGCAGCAGAACAAGCGGGGGGCTCCATGAGCAGTTCTTC | CASSRTSGGLHEQFF